The 7 T cell receptor beta chains presented below share a single source sample, sequenced in a study of neurological immune-mediated disorders. In TCRdb, the 5' RACE reads were re-called with MiXCR into one record per CDR3 protein. The data show roughly 74,000 distinct CDR3 sequences, 4% to 6% seen once. What was sequenced was PBMCs. These receptors all come from a man aged 18 to 35 with multiple sclerosis.

This clonotype was counted at least ten times. The chain has TRBV5-1 and TRBJ2-4, with 7 bases that match TRBD1. V lost 6 bases, J lost 4 bases, and 10 bases stayed unmatched. The CDR3 covers 15 residues. Germline assignment: CDR1 SGHRS and CDR2 YFSETQ. This chain's CDR3 is CASKGQFNGKNIQYF. As DNA, the CDR3 is TGCGCCAGCAAGGGACAGTTCAACGGGAAAAACATTCAGTACTTC.

This clonotype was picked up many times. V and J are TRBV15 and TRBJ2-7, with D tentatively TRBD2 (5 bases). Between the trimmed V and J ends, which lost 3 bases and 7 bases, there was a span of 19 bases. The CDR3 consists of 15 residues. Looked up from germline, CDR1 is LNHNV and CDR2 is YYDKDF (reference sequence). The CDR3 DNA reads TGTGCCACCAGCAGGGATCCATCGCCTAGCAGTGAGCAGTACTTC. Residues: CATSRDPSPSSEQYF.

Ten or more counts support this clonotype. The chain combines TRBV10-3 with TRBJ2-7; 9 bases are shared with TRBD1. J gave up 0 bases and V 5 bases, and 2 bases lay outside the gene matches. This CDR3 has 14 residues. Germline V lookup: CDR1 ENHRY, CDR2 SYGVKD. The CDR3 loop is CAISPGQGSYEQYF. For the CDR3, the DNA is TGTGCCATCAGTCCGGGACAGGGCTCCTACGAGCAGTACTTC.

The table lists this clonotype with many counts. The chain carries TRBV5-1 and TRBJ1-2; D gene uncertain. Per germline, CDR1 SGHRS and CDR2 YFSETQ. Trimming cost V 0 bases and J 0 bases, with 9 bases left between them. The CDR3 has 15 residues. The CDR3 is CASSLGGKANYGYTF. The CDR3 coding sequence is TGCGCCAGCAGCTTGGGAGGAAAAGCTAACTATGGCTACACCTTC. Full variable domain (rest looked up from reference TRBV5-1 and TRBJ1-2): KAGVTQTPRYLIKTRGQQVTLSCSPISGHRSVSWYQQTPGQGLQFLFEYFSETQRNKGNFPGRFSGRQFSNSRSEMNVSTLELGDSALYLCASSLGGKANYGYTFGSGTRLTVV.

There are many counts of this clonotype. The CDR3 reads CASSVGTDNTGELFF. The CDR3 coding sequence is TGCGCCAGCAGTGTCGGGACAGACAACACCGGGGAGCTGTTTTTT. The chain is built from TRBV4-3 and TRBJ2-2, with 7 nucleotides matching TRBD1. This CDR3 has 15 amino acids. Germline V lookup: CDR1 LGHNA, CDR2 YSLEER. V trimming: 6 bases; J trimming: 2 bases; junction bases outside the gene matches: 6.

Of note for this clonotype: Sequence at one end of the junction differs from germline and may be a read error. V gene TRBV20-1 combines with J gene TRBJ1-6; tentatively, D is TRBD1 (5 bases). The CDR3 is made up of 13 amino acids. Germline V lookup: CDR1 DFQATT, CDR2 SNEGSKA (reference sequence). CDR3 sequence reads: CSAEAGNYSPLNF. DNA for the CDR3: TGCAGTGCCGAGGCAGGGAATTATTCACCCCTCAACTTT.

This clonotype was observed at least ten times. The J gene is TRBJ1-1, the V gene TRBV7-9; no firm D call. This CDR3 has 11 amino acids. Germline CDR1 and CDR2: SEHNR and FQNEAQ (reference sequence). V lost 5 bases, J lost 6 bases, and 7 bases lay in between. CDR3 nucleotide sequence: TGTGCCAGCAGCCCGAGTGCTGAAGCTTTCTTT. This encodes CASSPSAEAFF.